The 32 T cell receptor beta chains reported below all come from one sample, sequenced in a study of tumor-infiltrating lymphocytes in primary liver carcinoma (dated by TCRdb to 2016 to 2017). Instrument on record: Illumina HiSeq 2500. Starting from approximately 500 ng total RNA, TCRbeta-specific cDNA was produced by reverse transcription with a constant-region primer and ProtoScript II reverse transcriptase. TCRbeta libraries were built with three nested multiplex PCR rounds, a slightly modified ARM-PCR procedure. Each of the first two PCR rounds ran for about 10 cycles and used multiplex TRBV1-TRBV30 forward primers together with a Cbeta reverse primer. TCRdb reprocessing: public reads trimmed at Q25 with fastp, clones called with MiXCR, in-frame beta chains kept. Each entry merges the rows of one CDR3 protein and shows their most common DNA and genes. This sample holds approximately 330,000 distinct CDR3 sequences; roughly two thirds were observed only once. About 6.5% of the sample is taken by the ten largest.

RNA from unsorted whole blood was extracted with TRIzol reagent, and germline DNA was obtained with the DNeasy Blood & Tissue kit. The sequenced sample consisted of peripheral blood. The receptor set was obtained from a man aged 35 to 55 with primary liver carcinoma and hepatitis B virus infection.

The chain uses TRBV19 and TRBJ2-7; D possibly corresponds to TRBD2 (6 bases). The V gene's germline CDR1 is LNHDA and CDR2 SQIVND (reference sequence). V was clipped by 3 bases and J by 5 bases, with 8 bases between them. The CDR3 has 12 amino acids. CDR3: CASSIGGNEQYF. CDR3 in DNA: TGTGCCAGTAGTATTGGCGGGAACGAGCAGTACTTC.

In the case of this clonotype: A much larger clone differs from this one at a single base, so this may be a read error. The chain uses TRBV29-1 and TRBJ2-3; D not resolved. CDR3 length: 11 amino acids. Per the germline V gene, CDR1 is SQVTM and CDR2 is ANQGSEA. V dropped 7 bases and J dropped 9 bases, with 14 bases sitting between them. The DNA for the CDR3 is TGCAGCGCTGACGCTCCCAAGACGCAGTATTTT. Its translation: CSADAPKTQYF.

The rearrangement joins TRBV11-2 to TRBJ2-3; D not resolved. Trimming left V 4 bases short and J 14 bases short, with 16 bases between. Germline CDR1 and CDR2: SGHAT and FQNNGV. This CDR3 spans 12 amino acids. CDR3 sequence: CASSSRTDTLYF. The CDR3 region has the DNA TGTGCCAGCAGCTCCCGCACAGATACACTGTATTTT.

This clonotype was seen many times. The rearrangement joins TRBV5-4 to TRBJ2-1; 8 nucleotides line up with TRBD2. Germline CDR1 SGHNT, CDR2 YYREEE (reference sequence). Trimming cost V 5 bases and J 3 bases; bases outside gene matches: 4. This CDR3 comprises 14 residues. The CDR3 protein is CASRLAEYYNEQFF. The CDR3 DNA reads as TGTGCCAGCAGACTAGCGGAATACTACAATGAGCAGTTCTTC.

The sample holds many counts of this clonotype. The rearrangement joins TRBV4-1 to TRBJ2-1; 9 bases match TRBD1. The CDR3 is 16 amino acids. With V trimmed by 3 bases and J by 6 bases, 9 bases remained unmatched. Germline CDR1 is MGHRA and CDR2 is YSYEKL. CDR3 amino acids: CASSQPQGAKGNEQFF. The DNA for the CDR3 is TGCGCCAGCAGCCAGCCACAGGGGGCTAAGGGCAATGAGCAGTTCTTC.

Ten or more counts support this clonotype. V usage is TRBV29-1 and J usage is TRBJ2-3; 7 bases align to TRBD2. Germline V CDR1 and CDR2: SQVTM, ANQGSEA. There are 13 residues in the CDR3. V lost 8 bases and J lost 1; bases outside the gene matches: 6. CDR3 nucleotides: TGCAGCCCCCGGGGGGTTGGCACAGATACGCAGTATTTT. Translation gives CSPRGVGTDTQYF.

Details on this clonotype: It may be a read error: a sequence one base away is much more abundant. The V and J genes are TRBV10-3 and TRBJ2-5; 8 bases fit TRBD2. Germline loops: CDR1 ENHRY, CDR2 SYGVKD. This CDR3 spans 14 amino acids. V lost 8 bases, J lost 3 bases, and 8 bases stayed unmatched. The CDR3 protein is CAIAAGGHEETQYF. The CDR3, as DNA: TGTGCCATCGCGGCGGGAGGCCATGAAGAGACCCAGTACTTC.

The gene calls are TRBV10-3 and TRBJ2-1, with TRBD2 matching 9 bases. Germline CDR1 is ENHRY and CDR2 is SYGVKD. Trimming at V came to 0 bases and at J to 10 bases, leaving 10 bases not matched to a gene. This CDR3 region has 16 residues. The DNA for the CDR3 is TGTGCCATCAGTGAGTCAAAGAATAGCGGGAGTTCGGAGCAGTTCTTC. It codes for CAISESKNSGSSEQFF.

The J gene is TRBJ1-1, the V gene TRBV11-2; tentatively, D is TRBD1 (5 bases). The CDR3 is 13 residues long. The V end was cut by 6 bases, the J end by 8 bases, with 16 bases between. The germline gives CDR1 SGHAT, CDR2 FQNNGV. CDR3 protein: CASSPLRDGEAFF. The CDR3 DNA is TGTGCCAGCAGTCCTCTCCGGGACGGCGAAGCTTTCTTT.

As regards this clonotype: The CDR3 ends on some other residue instead of the conserved phenylalanine or tryptophan, so this is likely a read error. The chain is built from TRBV11-2 and TRBJ2-7, with D hard to call. V gave up 1 base and J gave up 6 bases, with 19 bases separating them. Germline-derived CDR1 and CDR2 are SGHAT and FQNNGV. This CDR3 is built from 16 residues. CDR3 coding DNA: TGTGCCAGCAGCTTAGCATCCTCAGGTCCTCGAGGCGAGCAGTACTTA. Its translation: CASSLASSGPRGEQYL.

Regarding this clonotype: Sequence at one end of the junction differs from germline and may be a read error. The chain carries TRBV6-6 and TRBJ2-5; D is undetermined. In germline, CDR1 is MNHNY, CDR2 SVGAGI (reference sequence). The CDR3 length is 15 residues. This CDR3 reads CASNYSRRTQETQYF. As DNA, the CDR3 is TGTGCCAGCAATTACTCTCGACGGACCCAAGAGACCCAGTACTTC.

This clonotype occurred once. The chain has TRBV28 and TRBJ2-3; the match to TRBD1 covers 10 bases. The CDR3 runs to 17 residues. V shed 4 bases, J shed 0 bases, and the junction held 7 bases outside the gene matches. Germline CDR1 is MDHEN and CDR2 is SYDVKM. The CDR3: CASSSTGTGASTDTQYF. DNA for the CDR3: TGTGCCAGCAGTTCTACCGGGACAGGGGCTAGCACAGATACGCAGTATTTT.

A remark on this clonotype: Relative to the germline gene, one junction end is altered; a read error may explain this. This chain joins TRBV6-6 and TRBJ2-2; a possible D gene is TRBD2 (6 bases). This CDR3 spans 14 amino acids. Germline V gives CDR1 MNHNY, CDR2 SVGAGI (reference sequence). The CDR3 protein is CASSPRLDRGVLFF. The CDR3 DNA sequence: TGTGCCAGCAGCCCCCGCCTGGATCGCGGGGTGCTGTTTTTT.

Concerning this clonotype itself: This may stem from a read error, because a much larger clone lies one nucleotide away. The J gene is TRBJ2-1, the V gene TRBV7-9, with unresolved D. Per germline, CDR1 SEHNR and CDR2 FQNEAQ (reference sequence). The CDR3 has 15 amino acids. The V end was cut by 7 bases, the J end by 0 bases, with 13 bases between. The CDR3 DNA reads TGTGCCAGCAAAAACGACGGCCGCTCCTACAATGAGCAGTTCTTC. Amino acids: CASKNDGRSYNEQFF.

V usage is TRBV30 and J usage is TRBJ2-3; D unresolved. Germline-derived CDR1 and CDR2 are GTSNPN and SVGIG (reference sequence). With 0 bases removed from V and 0 bases from J, the gap between germline ends came to 4 bases. This CDR3 comprises 13 residues. This CDR3 is CAWSVQSTDTQYF. The CDR3 nucleotides are TGTGCCTGGAGTGTACAGAGCACAGATACGCAGTATTTT.

The chain has TRBV14 and TRBJ2-7, with D unresolved. Trimming shortened V by 0 bases and J by 8 bases, and 14 bases separated the two germline ends. The CDR3 loop spans 14 amino acids. Germline loops: CDR1 SGHDN, CDR2 FVKESK. Here the CDR3 DNA reads TGTGCCAGCAGCCAAGACATCGGCGCTCTTAAGCAGTACTTC. Translated: CASSQDIGALKQYF.

Comment on this clonotype: A junction boundary mismatches the germline segment, possibly from a read error. The chain carries TRBV6-5 and TRBJ1-2; 11 nucleotides line up with TRBD1. The length of the CDR3 is 16 residues. Germline assignment: CDR1 MNHEY and CDR2 SVGAGI. CDR3 residues: CASNYPNLGQGEGYTF. Written as DNA, the CDR3 is TGTGCCAGCAATTACCCGAACCTGGGACAGGGGGAAGGCTACACCTTC.

This clonotype was detected only a few times. With a much larger clone just one base away, this may be a read error. The rearrangement uses TRBV4-2 and TRBJ2-3; 8 bases are shared with TRBD2. Germline CDR1 is LGHNA and CDR2 is YNFKEQ. The CDR3 is 16 amino acids. DNA of the CDR3: TGTGCCAGCAGCCAAGATGGGGCGGGAGGAGGAGATATGCAGTATTTT. Translation: CASSQDGAGGGDMQYF.

As to this clonotype: A much larger clonotype is one base distant, so this may be a read error. V and J are TRBV10-3 and TRBJ2-1, with 12 bases matching TRBD2. CDR1 is ENHRY, CDR2 SYGVKD, per germline. The CDR3 is made up of 14 amino acids. V shed 6 bases, J shed 10 bases, and the junction held 7 bases outside the gene matches. The CDR3 region has the DNA TGTGCCATCAGCAGACTAGCGGGAGTAGACGAGCAGTTCTTC. Amino acids: CAISRLAGVDEQFF.

Concerning this clonotype: This may arise from a read error, as a much more abundant clone is one base away. The rearrangement uses TRBV4-2 and TRBJ2-3, with TRBD2 as a possible D gene (6 bases). Germline CDR1 and CDR2: LGHNA and YNFKEQ. CDR3 length: 15 residues. DNA of the CDR3: TGTGCCAGCAGCCATACTCTTGGGAGGTCAGATATGCAGTATTTT. This sequence encodes CASSHTLGRSDMQYF.

Concerning this clonotype: A much larger clone is a single base away; this may be a read error. V usage is TRBV5-5 and J usage is TRBJ2-7; 7 bases are a match to TRBD1. CDR3 length equals 15 residues. From germline, CDR1 is SGHKS and CDR2 YYEKEE (reference sequence). The CDR3 protein is CTSSLEGGTLNEQYF. In DNA, the CDR3 is TGTACCAGCAGCTTGGAAGGGGGCACGCTAAACGAGCAGTACTTC.

Remarks on this clonotype: At one of its ends the junction is not consistent with the germline gene, which may arise from a read error. This chain links TRBV12-3 or TRBV12-4 with TRBJ2-7; D possibly corresponds to TRBD1 (5 bases). The CDR3 loop spans 14 amino acids. The CDR3: CASSFRQGKDEHYF. As DNA, the CDR3 is TGTGCCAGCAGTTTTCGGCAGGGTAAGGATGAGCACTACTTC.

In the case of this clonotype: Germline and junction disagree at one end, which may indicate a read error. The chain uses TRBV11-2 and TRBJ2-5; 7 bases match TRBD1. This CDR3 region has 15 residues. Germline-derived CDR1 and CDR2 are SGHAT and FQNNGV. DNA for the CDR3: TGTGCCAGCAGCTGGCGGACAGGCCGGCAAGAGACCCAGTACTTT. It yields the protein CASSWRTGRQETQYF.

In the case of this clonotype: This is likely a read error, given that the CDR3 carries no conserved phenylalanine or tryptophan at its end. The CDR3 region has the DNA TGCAGCGTCGAGGGTAACTACGAGCAGTACTTA. Protein sequence: CSVEGNYEQYL. This sequence joins TRBV29-1 and TRBJ2-7; TRBD2 might be the D (5 bases). Germline lookup yields CDR1 SQVTM and CDR2 ANQGSEA. The CDR3 spans 11 residues. Between the trimmed V and J ends, which lost 6 bases and 3 bases, there was a span of 9 bases.

A word on this clonotype: Just one base apart from a much larger clone, this may be a read error. J is TRBJ2-2 and V is TRBV6-1, with D uncertain. Germline CDR1 is MNHNS and CDR2 is SASEGT. The CDR3 is 13 residues long. The CDR3 here is CAISELNTGELFF. CDR3 in DNA: TGTGCCATCAGTGAACTAAACACCGGGGAGCTGTTTTTT.

This clonotype was observed many times. The gene calls are TRBV6-1 and TRBJ1-4; no firm D call. Germline CDR1 and CDR2: MNHNS and SASEGT. CDR3 length: 15 residues. Trimming took off 3 bases at V and 7 bases at J, with 15 bases between the two ends. The CDR3 sequence: CASSDFGGPTEKLFF. The CDR3 DNA is TGTGCCAGCAGTGACTTCGGAGGGCCCACTGAAAAACTGTTTTTT.

On this clonotype itself: This clone may be a read error of a much larger clone one base away. Likely a read error: the CDR3 ends without its conserved phenylalanine or tryptophan. The DNA for the CDR3 is TGTGCCATCAGTGAAAGAAACGAGGACAACGAGCAGTACCTC. Protein sequence: CAISERNEDNEQYL. This sequence joins TRBV10-3 and TRBJ2-7; weak D call: TRBD1 (5 bases). V was shortened by 3 bases and J by 5 bases, with 14 bases between the two germline ends. This CDR3 spans 14 amino acids. Germline assignment: CDR1 ENHRY and CDR2 SYGVKD.

This clonotype was counted many times. The chain carries TRBV11-3 and TRBJ2-1; D not resolved. The CDR3 length is 14 residues. The germline V gene encodes CDR1 SGHNT and CDR2 YENEEA. Trimming took off 0 bases at V and 9 bases at J, with 12 bases between the two ends. The CDR3 DNA is TGTGCCAGCAGCTTAGATCTGTGGGCTGGTGAGCAGTTCTTC. Its translation is CASSLDLWAGEQFF.

Concerning this clonotype itself: With a much larger clone just one base away, this may be a read error. V usage is TRBV6-2 or TRBV6-3 and J usage is TRBJ2-7; either TRBD1 or TRBD2 may supply D (5 bases each). CDR3 length: 12 residues. Germline CDR1 reads MNHEY; CDR2 reads SVGEGT. The DNA for the CDR3 is TGTGCCAGCAACGGGGACGGCTACGAGCAGTGCTTC. Residues: CASNGDGYEQCF.

V usage is TRBV11-2 and J usage is TRBJ2-1; the D is unclear. V was cut by 4 bases and J by 9 bases, with 16 bases left in between. The germline V gene encodes CDR1 SGHAT and CDR2 FQNNGV. This CDR3 is 14 amino acids long. The CDR3 reads CASSSLGLVVEQFF. In DNA, the CDR3 is TGTGCCAGCAGCTCTCTTGGCCTAGTCGTTGAGCAGTTCTTC.

With regard to this clonotype: Its ends do not fully match the called genes, so a read error is possible. The genes are TRBV6-5 and TRBJ2-4, with D perhaps TRBD1 (5 bases). Germline values: CDR1 MNHEY, CDR2 SVGAGI. The CDR3 is 15 residues long. The CDR3 protein is CAGSSRAAGKNIRYF. CDR3 in DNA: TGTGCCGGCAGTTCCAGGGCGGCTGGCAAAAACATTCGGTACTTC.

Notes on this clonotype: A junction end diverges from the germline sequence, so it may reflect a read error. V usage is TRBV11-1 and J usage is TRBJ1-6, with TRBD1 matching over 10 bases. The CDR3 has 15 amino acids. The germline gives CDR1 SGHAT, CDR2 FQDESV (reference sequence). The CDR3 spells CVSSPGDRGRSPLHF. The CDR3 region has the DNA TGTGTCAGCAGCCCGGGAGACAGGGGGCGTTCACCCCTCCACTTT.